This is a list of T cell receptor beta chains from one sample in a study of cytomegalovirus exposure and HLA in healthy donors. Sequencing was performed with immunoSEQ multiplex PCR; in TCRdb, only in-frame clones are kept and a portion is missing. The sample consists of fewer than 200,000 clones, 60% to 80% of them appearing once. Sequencing was done on a sample of PBMCs. Receptor source: a man aged 18 to 29 in good health and CMV-seropositive. The CDR3 runs from the conserved cysteine through the conserved F or W. D genes are given only for firm matches.

j_call: TRBJ1-4
d_call: NA
v_call: TRBV27
cdr3_nt: TGTGCCAGCAGTTTCTTGCAGAGGAATGAAAAACTGTTTTTT
cdr3_aa: CASSFLQRNEKLFF

j_call: TRBJ2-7
d_call: NA
v_call: TRBV14
cdr3_nt: TGTGCCAGCAGCCATCCGCTAGGGGATTTCTCCTACGAGCAGTACTTC
cdr3_aa: CASSHPLGDFSYEQYF

j_call: TRBJ2-3
d_call: NA
v_call: TRBV6-4
cdr3_nt: TGTGCCAGCAGTGAGGGGGGAAGCACAGATACGCAGTATTTT
cdr3_aa: CASSEGGSTDTQYF

j_call: TRBJ1-1
d_call: NA
v_call: TRBV18
cdr3_nt: TGTGCCAGCTCCCCCGGGCGGGAGATGAACACTGAAGCTTTCTTT
cdr3_aa: CASSPGREMNTEAFF

j_call: TRBJ2-7
d_call: NA
v_call: TRBV5-4
cdr3_nt: TGTGCCAGCAGCGGGGGCGAGGGACACCCTTCCTACGAGCAGTACTTC
cdr3_aa: CASSGGEGHPSYEQYF

j_call: TRBJ1-1
d_call: NA
v_call: TRBV7-9
cdr3_nt: TGTGCCAGCCCAGCTCCTATCCGGGAGGACACTGAAGCTTTCTTT
cdr3_aa: CASPAPIREDTEAFF

j_call: TRBJ2-5
d_call: TRBD2
v_call: TRBV7-8
cdr3_nt: TGTGCCAGCAGCTTAAGTTTGCGGAGGGGAGGGGCCCAGTACTTC
cdr3_aa: CASSLSLRRGGAQYF

j_call: TRBJ2-7
d_call: TRBD2
v_call: TRBV11-2
cdr3_nt: TGTGCCAGCAGAAAACTAGCGGAGCCAACCTACGAGCAGTACTTC
cdr3_aa: CASRKLAEPTYEQYF

j_call: TRBJ2-7
d_call: NA
v_call: TRBV21-1
cdr3_nt: TGTGCCAGCTGCCCTAGAAGGTGCTTCTACGAGCAGTACTTC
cdr3_aa: CASCPRRCFYEQYF

j_call: TRBJ1-6
d_call: TRBD1
v_call: TRBV19
cdr3_nt: TGTGCCAGTAGGGCTCAGGGGGCAAATTCACCCCTCCACTTT
cdr3_aa: CASRAQGANSPLHF

j_call: TRBJ1-3
d_call: NA
v_call: TRBV5-4
cdr3_nt: TGTGCCAGCAGCAGCGGAGGTGACACCATATATTTT
cdr3_aa: CASSSGGDTIYF

j_call: TRBJ2-1
d_call: TRBD2
v_call: TRBV9
cdr3_nt: TGTGCCAGCAGCGTTCATCTTGCGGGAGCCTATGAGCAGTTCTTC
cdr3_aa: CASSVHLAGAYEQFF

j_call: TRBJ1-4
d_call: NA
v_call: TRBV14
cdr3_nt: TGTGCCAGCAGCCAAGATGTAGCGGGGGCTAAAGAAAAACTGTTTTTT
cdr3_aa: CASSQDVAGAKEKLFF

j_call: TRBJ2-3
d_call: NA
v_call: TRBV27
cdr3_nt: TGTGCCAGCAGTTTGAGTTACGCAGATACGCAGTATTTT
cdr3_aa: CASSLSYADTQYF

j_call: TRBJ1-1
d_call: TRBD1
v_call: TRBV29-1
cdr3_nt: TGCAGCGTTGTCGGGACAGACATGAACACTGAAGCTTTCTTT
cdr3_aa: CSVVGTDMNTEAFF

j_call: TRBJ2-2
d_call: NA
v_call: TRBV29-1
cdr3_nt: TGCAGCGCCAACAGGGACACCGGGGAGCTGTTTTTT
cdr3_aa: CSANRDTGELFF

j_call: TRBJ2-5
d_call: TRBD2
v_call: TRBV19
cdr3_nt: TGTGCCAGTAGTATAGGGGGCGGGAGCGCTGGAGAGACCCAGTACTTC
cdr3_aa: CASSIGGGSAGETQYF

j_call: TRBJ1-5
d_call: NA
v_call: TRBV14
cdr3_nt: TGTGCCAGCAGCCAAGGCTCCAGGGGTGCGGTCAATCAGCCCCAGCATTTT
cdr3_aa: CASSQGSRGAVNQPQHF

j_call: TRBJ2-1
d_call: TRBD1
v_call: TRBV29-1
cdr3_nt: TGCAGCGTTGAGGGGGGGACAGGGATACTAAGGGCAACGTACAATGAGCAGTTCTTC
cdr3_aa: CSVEGGTGILRATYNEQFF

j_call: TRBJ2-2
d_call: TRBD1
v_call: TRBV5-1
cdr3_nt: TGCGCCAGCAGCTGGGGACAGGGGGAAGTCGGGGAGCTGTTTTTT
cdr3_aa: CASSWGQGEVGELFF

j_call: TRBJ1-2
d_call: TRBD1
v_call: TRBV2
cdr3_nt: TGTGCCAGCAGTACCGGGACAGGGGGGGGAGCTGGCTACACCTTC
cdr3_aa: CASSTGTGGGAGYTF

j_call: TRBJ2-7
d_call: NA
v_call: TRBV25-1
cdr3_nt: TGTGCCAGCAGTCGAGGGGGAATCTACGAGCAGTACTTC
cdr3_aa: CASSRGGIYEQYF

j_call: TRBJ2-1
d_call: TRBD2
v_call: TRBV19
cdr3_nt: TGTGCCAGTAGTATAGTTACTAGCGGGGGGAATGAGCAGTTCTTC
cdr3_aa: CASSIVTSGGNEQFF

j_call: TRBJ2-1
d_call: TRBD2
v_call: TRBV7-3
cdr3_nt: TGTGCCAGCAGCCTACCTCCCCTAGCGGGGGGGCTCAATGAGCAGTTCTTC
cdr3_aa: CASSLPPLAGGLNEQFF

j_call: TRBJ1-1
d_call: NA
v_call: TRBV11-2
cdr3_nt: TGTGCCAGCAGCTTAACTGGCAGGTCGAACACTGAAGCTTTCTTT
cdr3_aa: CASSLTGRSNTEAFF

j_call: TRBJ2-1
d_call: TRBD2
v_call: TRBV4-1
cdr3_nt: TGCGCCAGCAGCCAAGTGCTAGCGGGAGCGAGTGATGAGCAGTTCTTC
cdr3_aa: CASSQVLAGASDEQFF

j_call: TRBJ1-1
d_call: NA
v_call: TRBV19
cdr3_nt: TGTGCCAGTAGTGCGTCTGCTCACACTGAAGCTTTCTTT
cdr3_aa: CASSASAHTEAFF

j_call: TRBJ2-7
d_call: NA
v_call: TRBV18
cdr3_nt: TGTGCCAGCTCACCGGTTGAGGGTGACGAGCAGTACTTC
cdr3_aa: CASSPVEGDEQYF

j_call: TRBJ2-3
d_call: TRBD2
v_call: TRBV5-6
cdr3_nt: TGTGCCAGCAGCCCCGGACTAGCGGGAGTAGCAGATACGCAGTATTTT
cdr3_aa: CASSPGLAGVADTQYF

j_call: TRBJ1-6
d_call: NA
v_call: TRBV6-1
cdr3_nt: TGTGCCAGCAGTGAAGAGCTTGAGGGAAATTCACCCCTCCACTTT
cdr3_aa: CASSEELEGNSPLHF

j_call: TRBJ2-1
d_call: NA
v_call: TRBV7-9
cdr3_nt: TGTGCCAGCAGCTTTCTCCTCGGGATGGGTGAGCAGTTCTTC
cdr3_aa: CASSFLLGMGEQFF